Following are 25 T cell receptor beta chains from one sample sequenced in a study of OX40 agonist ivuxolimab in advanced cancers. Assay: immunoSEQ multiplex PCR; the TCRdb copy retains only in-frame clones and omits some. The profile shows roughly 67,000 clones, more than 85% of them singletons. The sequences come from CD4+ or CD8+ T cells sorted from blood, collected in a trial of the OX40 agonist ivuxolimab. The source is an adult with an advanced solid tumor such as melanoma, head and neck, liver or kidney cancer.

The rearrangement links TRBV6-5 to TRBJ2-7, with TRBD1 identical over 9 bases. CDR3 length equals 14 residues. The V gene's germline CDR1 is MNHEY and CDR2 SVGAGI. V was pared by 6 bases and J by 3 bases, with 6 bases of the junction left unmatched. The CDR3 reads CASSPGQGFYEQYF. CDR3 DNA: TGTGCCAGCAGCCCGGGACAGGGTTTCTACGAGCAGTACTTC.

This chain connects TRBV10-3 to TRBJ2-1; 8 bases align to TRBD1. The V gene end was trimmed by 1 base and the J gene end by 5 bases; junction bases not matched to a gene: 10. The CDR3 has 17 amino acids. Germline V gene sequence: CDR1 ENHRY, CDR2 SYGVKD. The CDR3 DNA reads TGTGCCATCAGTGAGTTATCTGACAGGGGAGAGAACAATGAGCAGTTCTTC. Residues: CAISELSDRGENNEQFF.

The genes are TRBV6-5 and TRBJ1-3, with TRBD1 as a possible D gene (6 bases). Germline-derived CDR1 and CDR2 are MNHEY and SVGAGI. The CDR3 extends over 14 amino acids. V lost 3 bases and J lost 1, with 7 bases in between. This CDR3 reads CASSYQGSGNTIYF. CDR3 DNA sequence: TGTGCCAGCAGTTATCAGGGGTCTGGAAACACCATATATTTT.

This clone was observed a handful of times. The chain has TRBV27 and TRBJ1-6; D is possibly TRBD1 (6 bases). Germline V gives CDR1 MNHEY, CDR2 SMNVEV (reference sequence). Trimming took off 5 bases at V and 10 bases at J, with 15 bases between the two ends. The CDR3 extends over 14 amino acids. CDR3 protein: CASSRRDDRSPLHF. CDR3 coding DNA: TGTGCCAGCAGTCGCCGGGACGACAGGTCACCCCTCCACTTT.

The CDR3 sequence: CASSLSTGNNEQFF. CDR3 nucleotide sequence: TGTGCCAGCAGTTTATCAACAGGGAACAATGAGCAGTTCTTC. J is TRBJ2-1 and V is TRBV27; maybe TRBD1 (6 bases). The CDR3 is 14 residues long. CDR1 and CDR2 (germline): MNHEY, SMNVEV (reference sequence). Deletions cut 0 bases from V and 5 bases from J, with 8 bases between.

V is TRBV19 and J is TRBJ1-2; D possibly corresponds to TRBD1 (5 bases). The CDR3 extends over 13 amino acids. Germline CDR1 and CDR2: LNHDA and SQIVND (reference sequence). Trimming left V 7 bases short and J 8 bases short, with 17 bases between. The CDR3 nucleotides are TGTGCCAGTACCGCCGGGACCGTGGGCGGCTACACCTTC. Its translation: CASTAGTVGGYTF.

The J gene is TRBJ1-5, the V gene TRBV5-6, with TRBD1 identical over 7 bases. The germline V gene has CDR1 SGHDT and CDR2 YYEEEE. The J segment lost 6 bases and the V segment lost 2 bases, leaving 8 bases of the junction unmatched. This CDR3 has 15 amino acids. CDR3 nucleotides: TGTGCCAGCAGCTTCCTAGGGGGCGACGGTCAGCCCCAGCATTTT. Amino acids: CASSFLGGDGQPQHF.

The chain recombines TRBV10-3 with TRBJ1-2, with D maybe TRBD1 (5 bases). CDR3 size: 13 residues. Germline V gene data show CDR1 as ENHRY and CDR2 as SYGVKD. Trimming shortened V by 6 bases and J by 0 bases, and 8 bases separated the two germline ends. The CDR3 region has the DNA TGTGCCATCAGACCGGGGGCTAACTATGGCTACACCTTC. Amino acid sequence: CAIRPGANYGYTF.

Sample share makes this clone medium-sized. The J gene is TRBJ2-7, the V gene TRBV27; 8 bases fit TRBD1. The V and J ends lost 2 bases and 5 bases, in that order; junction bases with no gene match: 8. Germline V gene sequence: CDR1 MNHEY, CDR2 SMNVEV (reference sequence). The CDR3 loop spans 15 amino acids. CDR3 coding DNA: TGTGCCAGCAGTTTAGGGCAGGGGGCCCACCACGAGCAGTACTTC. This encodes CASSLGQGAHHEQYF.

This sequence joins TRBV5-8 and TRBJ1-2; unclear D gene. V lost 3 bases and J 3 bases, leaving 18 bases between the germline ends. The length of the CDR3 is 16 residues. CDR1 SGHTS and CDR2 YDEGEE come from the germline V gene. The chain's CDR3 is CASSYGPLGGHYGYTF. For the CDR3, the DNA is TGTGCCAGCAGCTACGGCCCGCTGGGCGGACACTATGGCTACACCTTC.

This clone was counted between two and nine times. This chain joins TRBV19 and TRBJ2-7, with TRBD1 identical over 10 bases. The germline V gene encodes CDR1 LNHDA and CDR2 SQIVND (reference sequence). The CDR3 covers 14 residues. With 3 bases clipped from V and 3 bases from J, the junction kept 2 bases outside the gene matches. This chain's CDR3 is CASSIGDRGYEQYF. The CDR3 DNA reads as TGTGCCAGTAGTATTGGGGACAGGGGCTACGAGCAGTACTTC.

The V and J genes are TRBV11-2 and TRBJ2-2; 8 bases are shared with TRBD2. From germline, CDR1 is SGHAT and CDR2 FQNNGV. The CDR3 is 16 residues long. With V trimmed by 1 base and J by 5 bases, 6 bases remained unmatched. In DNA form, the CDR3 reads TGTGCCAGCAGCTTAGGCCTAGCGGGTTTTACCGGGGAGCTGTTTTTT. Translating it yields CASSLGLAGFTGELFF.

The chain has TRBV11-2 and TRBJ1-2; D is ambiguous. Germline CDR1 reads SGHAT; CDR2 reads FQNNGV. The CDR3 is 14 amino acids. The V end was cut by 3 bases, the J end by 6 bases, with 14 bases between. The CDR3 is CASSLGADTNGYTF. CDR3 nucleotide sequence: TGTGCCAGCAGCTTGGGTGCCGACACCAATGGCTACACCTTC. The full variable domain, with the rest looked up from reference TRBV11-2 and TRBJ1-2, is EAGVAQSPRYKIIEKRQSVAFWCNPISGHATLYWYQQILGQGPKLLIQFQNNGVVDDSQLPKDRFSAERLKGVDSTLKIQPAKLEDSAVYLCASSLGADTNGYTFGSGTRLTVV.

The rearrangement uses TRBV12-5 and TRBJ1-5; 7 nucleotides align to TRBD1. This CDR3 has 14 residues. After removal of 6 bases from V and 0 bases from J, the junction contained 2 bases not matched to a gene. The germline V gene encodes CDR1 LGHNT and CDR2 FRNRAP. The CDR3 bases are TGTGCTAGTGGGCAGGGGGATAGCAATCAGCCCCAGCATTTT. This gives the protein CASGQGDSNQPQHF.

The chain links TRBV27 to TRBJ2-2, with TRBD1 matching over 9 bases. V dropped 6 bases and J dropped 5; count of bases not matched to a gene: 7. CDR3 length: 15 amino acids. The germline CDR1 and CDR2 sequences are MNHEY and SMNVEV (reference sequence). The CDR3 bases are TGTGCCAGCAGGTGGACAGGGGATTGGACCGGGGAGCTGTTTTTT. Protein: CASRWTGDWTGELFF.

This clone has just one count. V is TRBV10-3 and J is TRBJ2-3; the D is unclear. The germline V gene encodes CDR1 ENHRY and CDR2 SYGVKD. Trimming pared 6 bases from V and 0 bases from J, leaving 7 bases between. The CDR3 has 13 residues. In DNA, the CDR3 is TGTGCCATCAGCCCGAGCAGCACAGATACGCAGTATTTT. Its translation is CAISPSSTDTQYF.

The genes are TRBV6-5 and TRBJ1-1, with a tentative D call TRBD1 (5 bases). Germline CDR1 reads MNHEY; CDR2 reads SVGAGI. V dropped 5 bases and J dropped 8 bases, with 9 bases sitting between them. CDR3 length: 11 residues. The CDR3 loop reads CASSGGPEAFF. As DNA, the CDR3 is TGTGCCAGCAGTGGGGGTCCGGAAGCTTTCTTT.

This clone was observed a few times. The chain uses TRBV27 and TRBJ1-2; tentative D call: TRBD1 (6 bases). V was shortened by 5 bases and J by 2 bases, with 9 bases between the two germline ends. The germline V gene has CDR1 MNHEY and CDR2 SMNVEV (reference sequence). The CDR3 loop spans 13 amino acids. In DNA, the CDR3 is TGTGCCAGCAGTAGGCAGGGGAACTATGGCTACACCTTC. It encodes CASSRQGNYGYTF.

This sequence joins TRBV5-1 and TRBJ1-2, with a weak D call TRBD1 (6 bases). CDR1 is SGHRS, CDR2 YFSETQ, per germline. V lost 1 base to trimming and J lost 2 bases, with 9 bases between them. The CDR3 is 14 residues long. The chain's CDR3 is CASSLPGQNYGYTF. CDR3 coding DNA: TGCGCCAGCAGCTTGCCTGGACAGAACTATGGCTACACCTTC.

The rearrangement joins TRBV7-6 to TRBJ2-1; 9 nucleotides agree with TRBD1. The CDR3 runs to 17 residues. Per germline, CDR1 SGHVS and CDR2 FNYEAQ. V was pared by 1 base and J by 6 bases, with 10 bases of the junction left unmatched. The CDR3 nucleotides are TGTGCCAGCAGCTTAGATTTTGCGGGACAGGGTGGCAATGAGCAGTTCTTC. Protein product: CASSLDFAGQGGNEQFF.

The chain couples TRBV18 to TRBJ2-1; 7 bases map to TRBD2. Trimming cost V 1 base and J 3 bases; bases outside gene matches: 12. This CDR3 is 18 amino acids long. Germline V gene lookup returns CDR1 KGHSH and CDR2 LQKENI. CDR3 DNA sequence: TGTGCCAGCTCACCACTTGGTATTGCGGGGGAGTACTACAATGAGCAGTTCTTC. It translates to CASSPLGIAGEYYNEQFF. Together with reference TRBV18 and TRBJ2-1, the CDR3 gives the full variable domain: NAGVMQNPRHLVRRRGQEARLRCSPMKGHSHVYWYRQLPEEGLKFMVYLQKENIIDESGMPKERFSAEFPKEGPSILRIQQVVRGDSAAYFCASSPLGIAGEYYNEQFFGPGTRLTVL.

This clone was found once. The CDR3 DNA follows: TGTGCCAGCAGTAACTGGTTGCCTTACGGAAAGACCTATGGTTACGGAAAGACCTATGGCTACACCTTC. Protein sequence: CASSNWLPYGKTYGYGKTYGYTF. The chain recombines TRBV6-9 with TRBJ1-2; D is ambiguous. Germline V gene lookup returns CDR1 MNHGY and CDR2 SVAAGI. Trimming cost V 5 bases and J 4 bases, with 41 bases left between them. The CDR3 has 23 amino acids.

V usage is TRBV9 and J usage is TRBJ2-4; D is tentatively TRBD1 or TRBD2 (5 bases each). The germline V and J ends were trimmed by 4 bases and 4 bases, with 12 bases remaining between them. This CDR3 has 14 amino acids. The germline V gene has CDR1 SGDLS and CDR2 YYNGEE. CDR3 sequence: CASSPRGAKNIQYF. DNA of the CDR3: TGTGCCAGCAGCCCGAGAGGGGCAAAAAACATTCAGTACTTC.

CDR3 bases: TGCGCCAGCAGTCTGACCCCCATGAACACTGAAGCTTTCTTT. Amino acid sequence: CASSLTPMNTEAFF. The chain uses TRBV4-3 and TRBJ1-1; D ambiguous. Trimming stripped 6 bases from V and 0 bases from J, with 11 bases between. The germline gives CDR1 LGHNA, CDR2 YSLEER. The CDR3 is 14 residues long.

The chain employs TRBV28 and TRBJ2-2, with D uncertain. CDR3 size: 14 residues. CDR1 is MDHEN, CDR2 SYDVKM, per germline. Trimming pared 7 bases from V and 1 base from J, leaving 10 bases between. The CDR3, as DNA: TGTGCCAGCACCTCGCCGGGGAACACCGGGGAGCTGTTTTTT. Translated: CASTSPGNTGELFF.